The text below deals with one T cell receptor (beta chain). No antigen is known for it. Base qualities are missing; no much larger clone stands one base away. CDR1 MNHEY and CDR2 SMNVEV are derived from the germline V gene (reference sequence). The CDR3 goes from the cysteine to the phenylalanine over 15 residues. Only the CDR3 region is kept as DNA, spanning 45 bases read in frame from base 1. V and J are truncated by 5 bases and 0 bases respectively, leaving an intervening sequence of 12 bases. The library came from the immunoSEQ multiplex PCR assay. For most patients, genomic DNA was isolated with the Qiagen DNeasy Blood and Tissue Kit and shipped frozen to Adaptive Biotechnologies for TCR sequencing. For most patients, high-throughput TCR-beta CDR3 sequencing of genomic DNA was performed by Adaptive Biotechnologies. The published analysis was carried out like this. Adaptive's ImmunoSEQ software supplied the TCR sequencing data for roughly 17 patients, while MiXCR and VDJtools were used to process a few other patients. To correct CD4 versus CD8 sorting errors, any sequence found in both subsets at a frequency ratio below 5:1 was removed. CDR3 nucleotide sequences shared by donor and recipient were removed because the origin of these sequences could not be assigned. At least 2-fold expansion over unstimulated cells and a minimum CFSE-low frequency of 0.002% (template counts) or 0.001% (read counts) were required for clones to be classified as alloreactive. A clone was considered mappable if detected in the sequenced pre-transplant spleen, lymph node, or MLR CFSE-low populations of the donor or recipient. Cumulative frequency of alloreactive clones was calculated as a percentage of all sequences weighted by copy number. The table was pulled from immuneACCESS by TCRdb, which kept in-frame rearrangements only. Such tables lose some clones; where checked, under half of the loss comes from unresolved V genes, and the rest has no known cause. V, J and clone size reflect that table, while D and trimming were determined from the DNA. This sample has roughly 80,000 clones in its table, and 80% to 90% of those were observed once. Roughly 7.3% of the sample lies in the top ten.

The data stem from a study of graft-versus-host responses after intestinal transplantation (TCRdb year 2021). Regarding the research as a whole: Multivisceral, liver-intestinal, or isolated intestinal transplants were received by the recipients. Every recipient was given anti-thymocyte globulin induction, followed by approximately 3 years of maintenance tacrolimus and steroids. After intestinal transplantation, graft-versus-host and host-versus-graft alloreactive T cell clones in the graft, circulation and bone marrow were tracked using bulk TCR-beta CDR3 sequencing. Alloreactive clones were identified by sequencing pre-transplant mixed lymphocyte reaction products and comparing these products with unstimulated pre-transplant donor and recipient T cells. A cohort of approximately 23 intestinal transplant recipients, including one retransplant, was enrolled, and a few patients lacking pretransplant specimens were excluded. A peak of at least 4% donor T cells among recipient peripheral blood mononuclear cells was the definition used for donor T cell macrochimerism. Rather than being sequenced by the commercial service, samples from three later patients were sequenced in-house on an Illumina MiSeq and processed with MiXCR. What the work shows at the level of the full study, not this receptor alone: The conclusions were limited by the relatively low number and heterogeneity of the intestinal transplant patients. High GvH to HvG T cell clonal ratios were observed in the allografts of patients with donor T cell macrochimerism. Early after transplant, peak levels of circulating GvH clones were found to be associated with declines in HvG clones. GvH clones were detected in recipient bone marrow, and some appeared earlier in ileal mucosa or blood, consistent with an intestinal mucosal origin.

The time point label, as the study defines it: cells obtained before transplantation from donor or recipient. CD3+CD4+ and CD3+CD8+ populations were FACS-sorted from unstimulated pre-transplant donor and recipient cells taken from spleen or lymph nodes. This receptor was identified in a human donor who was the organ donor for an intestinal transplant. This sample comprised unstimulated CD8+ T cells sorted from spleen or lymph node cells, obtained before transplant. This chain joins TRBV27 to TRBJ2-3; a weak D assignment points to TRBD1 (6 bases agree). The CDR3 is CASSPGTLSTDTQYF. Here is the DNA: TGTGCCAGCAGTCCCGGGACACTGAGCACAGATACGCAGTATTTT.